The source of this TCR beta chain is a study of T cells in narcolepsy. Data came from immunoSEQ multiplex PCR; TCRdb stores just in-frame clones and leaves some out. The sample has tens of thousands of clones; around 80% are singletons. The V end was cut by 0 bases, the J end by 6 bases, with 13 bases between. This CDR3 is 16 amino acids long. Per germline, CDR1 SGHDT and CDR2 YYEEEE. Sequenced material: memory (CD45RA-) CD4+ T cells from blood. The receptor was isolated from a human donor in good health. This chain joins TRBV5-6 and TRBJ1-6, with D possibly matching TRBD1 (5 bases). CDR3 sequence: CASSLVTGTANSPLHF. CDR3 nucleotides: TGTGCCAGCAGCTTGGTGACCGGGACGGCTAATTCACCCCTCCACTTT.